Detailed here is one T cell receptor beta chain. The data originate from a study of control samples from healthy donors and cancer patients. The protocol was immunoSEQ multiplex PCR, while the TCRdb copy is restricted to in-frame clones and leaves out a portion. The table lists 70,000 to 75,000 clones, roughly 84% of them singletons. V was pared by 0 bases and J by 13 bases, with 2 bases of the junction left unmatched. The CDR3 is made up of 13 amino acids. From germline, CDR1 is SEHNR and CDR2 FQNEAQ (reference sequence). The chain is built from TRBV7-9 and TRBJ2-2; TRBD1 matches 10 bases. The specimen sequenced was blood. This sequence was found in a woman between 50 and 59 years old in good health. The CDR3 region is CASSLAGQGTLFF. For the CDR3, the DNA is TGTGCCAGCAGCTTAGCGGGACAGGGGACGCTGTTTTTT. The full variable domain, rest sourced from reference TRBV7-9 and TRBJ2-2, is DTGVSQNPRHKITKRGQNVTFRCDPISEHNRLYWYRQTLGQGPEFLTYFQNEAQLEKSRLLSDRFSAERPKGSFSTLEIQRTEQGDSAMYLCASSLAGQGTLFFGEGSRLTVL.